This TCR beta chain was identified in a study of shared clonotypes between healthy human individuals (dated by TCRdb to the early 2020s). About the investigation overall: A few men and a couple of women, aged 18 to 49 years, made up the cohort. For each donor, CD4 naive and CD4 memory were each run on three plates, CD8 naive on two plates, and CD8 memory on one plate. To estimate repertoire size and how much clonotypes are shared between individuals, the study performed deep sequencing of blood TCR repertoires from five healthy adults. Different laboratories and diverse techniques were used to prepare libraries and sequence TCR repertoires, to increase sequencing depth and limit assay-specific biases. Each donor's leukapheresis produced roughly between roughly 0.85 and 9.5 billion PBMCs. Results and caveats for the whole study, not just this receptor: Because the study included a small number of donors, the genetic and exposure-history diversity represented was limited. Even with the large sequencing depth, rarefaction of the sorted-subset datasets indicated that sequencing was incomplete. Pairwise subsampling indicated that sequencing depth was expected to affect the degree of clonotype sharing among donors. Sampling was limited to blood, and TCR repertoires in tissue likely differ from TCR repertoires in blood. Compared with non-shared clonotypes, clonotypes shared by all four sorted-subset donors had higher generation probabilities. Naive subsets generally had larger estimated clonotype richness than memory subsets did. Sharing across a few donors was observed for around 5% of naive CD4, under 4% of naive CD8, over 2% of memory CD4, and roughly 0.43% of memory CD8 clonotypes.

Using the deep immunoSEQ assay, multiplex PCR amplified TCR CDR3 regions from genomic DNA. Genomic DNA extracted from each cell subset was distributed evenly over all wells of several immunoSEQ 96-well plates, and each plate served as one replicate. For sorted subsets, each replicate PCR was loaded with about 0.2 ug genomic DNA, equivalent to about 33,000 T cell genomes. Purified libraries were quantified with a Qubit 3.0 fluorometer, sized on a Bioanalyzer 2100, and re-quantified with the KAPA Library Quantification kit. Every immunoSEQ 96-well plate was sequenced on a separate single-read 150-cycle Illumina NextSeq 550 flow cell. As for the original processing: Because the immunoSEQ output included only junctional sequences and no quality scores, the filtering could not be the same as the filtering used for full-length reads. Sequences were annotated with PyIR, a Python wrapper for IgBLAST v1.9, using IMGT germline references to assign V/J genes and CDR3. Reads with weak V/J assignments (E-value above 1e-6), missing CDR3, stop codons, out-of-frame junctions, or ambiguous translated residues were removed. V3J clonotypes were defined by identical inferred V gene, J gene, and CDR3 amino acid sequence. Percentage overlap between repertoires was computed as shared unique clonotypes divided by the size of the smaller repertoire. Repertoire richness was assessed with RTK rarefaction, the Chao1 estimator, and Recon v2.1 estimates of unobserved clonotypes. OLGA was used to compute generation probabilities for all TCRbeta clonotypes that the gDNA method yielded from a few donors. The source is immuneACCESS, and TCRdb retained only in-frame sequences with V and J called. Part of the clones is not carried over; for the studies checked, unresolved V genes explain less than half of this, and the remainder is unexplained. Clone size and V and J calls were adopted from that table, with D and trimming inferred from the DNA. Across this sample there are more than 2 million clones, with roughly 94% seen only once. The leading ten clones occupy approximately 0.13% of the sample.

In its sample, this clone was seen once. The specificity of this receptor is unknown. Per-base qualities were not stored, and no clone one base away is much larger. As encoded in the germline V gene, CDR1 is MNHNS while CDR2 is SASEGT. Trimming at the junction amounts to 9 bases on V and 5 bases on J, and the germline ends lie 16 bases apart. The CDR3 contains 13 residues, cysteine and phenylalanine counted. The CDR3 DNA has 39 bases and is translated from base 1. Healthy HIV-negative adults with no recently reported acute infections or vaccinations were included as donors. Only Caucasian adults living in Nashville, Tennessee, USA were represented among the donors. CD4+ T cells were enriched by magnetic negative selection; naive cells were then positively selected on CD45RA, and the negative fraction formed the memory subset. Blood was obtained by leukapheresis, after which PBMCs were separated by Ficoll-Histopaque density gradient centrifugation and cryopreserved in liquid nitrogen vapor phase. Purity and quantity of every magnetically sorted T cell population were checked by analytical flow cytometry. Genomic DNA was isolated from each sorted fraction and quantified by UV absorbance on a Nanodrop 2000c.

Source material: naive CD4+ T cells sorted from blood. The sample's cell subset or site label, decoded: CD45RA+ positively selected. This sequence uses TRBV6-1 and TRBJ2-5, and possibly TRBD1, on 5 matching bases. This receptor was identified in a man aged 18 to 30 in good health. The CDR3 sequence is CASSLGALETQYF. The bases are TGTGCCAGTAGTTTAGGGGCCTTGGAGACCCAGTACTTC.